One and the same sample provided the 11 T cell receptor beta chains below, sequenced in a study of CD8+ T cells in alopecia areata. After isolation, RNA underwent reverse transcription to generate cDNA as the sequencing template. Using immunoSEQ multiplex PCR, the repertoire was profiled, and TCRdb retains in-frame clones only, with some absent. This table has 200,000 to 250,000 clones, more than 60% appearing once. Documented treatment: oral pan-JAK inhibitor, 5-10 mg twice daily. The sample here was CD4+ T cells sorted from blood, taken at approximately week 42, from a patient treated with tofacitinib. The origin of the receptors is a human donor with alopecia areata.

This clone was counted a few times. The chain employs TRBV11-2 and TRBJ2-1, with a possible D match to TRBD2 (6 bases). The V end was cut by 8 bases, the J end by 2 bases, with 22 bases between. Germline V gene data show CDR1 as SGHAT and CDR2 as FQNNGV. The CDR3 covers 17 residues. The CDR3 DNA reads TGTGCCAGCTCCCGTAGGAGGAATAGCGGAACCTACAATGAGCAGTTCTTC. It codes for CASSRRRNSGTYNEQFF.

This clone has only one observation. J is TRBJ1-5 and V is TRBV6-5; 7 nucleotides align to TRBD1. Looked up from germline, CDR1 is MNHEY and CDR2 is SVGAGI. The CDR3 spans 12 residues. J lost 3 bases, V lost 8 bases, and 1 base had no gene match. CDR3 in DNA: TGTGCCAGCGGGACAGTCAATCAGCCCCAGCATTTT. This gives the protein CASGTVNQPQHF.

This chain links TRBV7-8 with TRBJ2-3; perhaps TRBD2 as D (7 bases). This CDR3 has 16 residues. Trimming shortened V by 5 bases and J by 5 bases, and 20 bases separated the two germline ends. Germline loops: CDR1 SGHVS, CDR2 FQNEAQ. CDR3 amino acids: CASSTSVGGGLDTQYF. The CDR3 DNA is TGTGCCAGCAGCACTAGCGTGGGGGGCGGGTTAGATACGCAGTATTTT.

The chain has TRBV19 and TRBJ2-7; 7 positions match TRBD1. The CDR3 extends over 17 amino acids. The junction had 14 bases not matched to a gene; V was cut back by 6 bases and J by 0 bases. Germline CDR1 reads LNHDA; CDR2 reads SQIVND (reference sequence). CDR3 sequence reads: CASSHNPGQPSSYEQYF. In nucleotides, the CDR3 is TGTGCCAGTAGCCATAACCCGGGACAGCCTTCCTCCTACGAGCAGTACTTC. Complete variable domain (other parts from reference TRBV19 and TRBJ2-7): DGGITQSPKYLFRKEGQNVTLSCEQNLNHDAMYWYRQDPGQGLRLIYYSQIVNDFQKGDIAEGYSVSREKKESFPLTVTSAQKNPTAFYLCASSHNPGQPSSYEQYFGPGTRLTVT.

This sequence joins TRBV30 and TRBJ1-1, with D maybe TRBD1 (5 bases). Looked up from germline, CDR1 is GTSNPN and CDR2 is SVGIG (reference sequence). Trimming left V 3 bases short and J 4 bases short, with 15 bases between. The CDR3 has 14 amino acids. DNA for the CDR3: TGTGCCTGGAGAGGTGGGGGTCTTGGCACTGAAGCTTTCTTT. Translation: CAWRGGGLGTEAFF. Filled out from reference TRBV30 and TRBJ1-1, the complete variable domain reads SQTIHQWPATLVQPVGSPLSLECTVEGTSNPNLYWYRQAAGRGLQLLFYSVGIGQISSEVPQNLSASRPQDRQFILSSKKLLLSDSGFYLCAWRGGGLGTEAFFGQGTRLTVV.

V is TRBV5-1 and J is TRBJ2-7; TRBD2 matches 7 bases. The V gene end was trimmed by 2 bases and the J gene end by 2 bases; junction bases not matched to a gene: 13. Germline assignment: CDR1 SGHRS and CDR2 YFSETQ. CDR3 size: 17 residues. CDR3 DNA: TGCGCCAGCAGCTTCGACCACCCGGGGGGAGTAACCTACGAGCAGTACTTC. Encoded protein: CASSFDHPGGVTYEQYF.

In nucleotides, the CDR3 is TGTGCCAGCACCTACCTGGACATAACGGATACGCAGTATTTT. As protein: CASTYLDITDTQYF. This rearrangement joins TRBV6-6 to TRBJ2-3, with TRBD1 as a possible D gene (5 bases). The CDR3 contains 14 residues. Trimming stripped 7 bases from V and 6 bases from J, with 17 bases between. Germline assignment: CDR1 MNHNY and CDR2 SVGAGI (reference sequence).

The DNA of the CDR3 is TGTGCCAGCAGCTCTCCCATCGACAGGGGGAGCACAGATACGCAGTATTTT. Its protein product is CASSSPIDRGSTDTQYF. The rearrangement joins TRBV11-3 to TRBJ2-3; 9 bases match TRBD1. V dropped 4 bases and J dropped 0; count of bases not matched to a gene: 8. The CDR3 is 17 residues long. The germline CDR1 and CDR2 sequences are SGHNT and YENEEA. The full variable domain, completed using reference TRBV11-3 and TRBJ2-3, is EAGVVQSPRYKIIEKKQPVAFWCNPISGHNTLYWYLQNLGQGPELLIRYENEEAVDDSQLPKDRFSAERLKGVDSTLKIQPAELGDSAVYLCASSSPIDRGSTDTQYFGPGTRLTVL.

The chain uses TRBV29-1 and TRBJ2-7, with D possibly matching TRBD1 (6 bases). Per the germline V gene, CDR1 is SQVTM and CDR2 is ANQGSEA. Trimming left V 6 bases short and J 3 bases short, with 15 bases between. This CDR3 region has 13 residues. This chain's CDR3 is CSVTTDSYYEQYF. The CDR3 bases are TGCAGCGTGACCACGGACAGTTACTACGAGCAGTACTTC.

CDR3: CASGGPQYNEQFF. The CDR3 nucleotides read TGTGCCAGCGGGGGACCCCAATACAATGAGCAGTTCTTC. The chain employs TRBV5-6 and TRBJ2-1, with D perhaps assigned TRBD1 or TRBD2 (5 bases each). With 7 bases removed from V and 4 bases from J, the gap between germline ends came to 12 bases. The CDR3 has 13 residues. Germline CDR1 is SGHDT and CDR2 is YYEEEE. The variable domain in full, completed from reference TRBV5-6 and TRBJ2-1, reads DAGVTQSPTHLIKTRGQQVTLRCSPKSGHDTVSWYQQALGQGPQFIFQYYEEEERQRGNFPDRFSGHQFPNYSSELNVNALLLGDSALYLCASGGPQYNEQFFGPGTRLTVL.

The chain recombines TRBV2 with TRBJ1-2; TRBD1 might be the D (5 bases). V was clipped by 6 bases and J by 3 bases, with 11 bases between them. Per the germline V gene, CDR1 is SNHLY and CDR2 is FYNNEI. There are 13 residues in the CDR3. DNA for the CDR3: TGTGCCAGCAGGGCGGACACTGACTATGGCTACACCTTC. It specifies CASRADTDYGYTF. The full variable domain, in which reference TRBV2 and TRBJ1-2 provide the parts outside the CDR3, is EPEVTQTPSHQVTQMGQEVILRCVPISNHLYFYWYRQILGQKVEFLVSFYNNEISEKSEIFDDQFSVERPDGSNFTLKIRSTKLEDSAMYFCASRADTDYGYTFGSGTRLTVV.